The 25 T cell receptor beta chains below were found in one sample sequenced in a study of monozygotic twins with cystic fibrosis. TCRdb's copy holds only in-frame clones and misses some; the assay was immunoSEQ multiplex PCR. The sample has tens of thousands of clones; 84% are singletons. Sequencing used blood. Receptors were obtained from a girl under 10 years old with cystic fibrosis.

The V call is TRBV7-2, the J call TRBJ2-1; D remains unclear. Between the trimmed V and J ends, which lost 7 bases and 8 bases, there was a span of 15 bases. This CDR3 contains 13 residues. In germline, CDR1 is SGHTA, CDR2 FQGNSA. The CDR3 reads CASTHYSGYEQFF. The CDR3 nucleotides read TGTGCCAGCACCCATTACTCTGGCTATGAGCAGTTCTTC.

The chain has TRBV5-1 and TRBJ2-5, with D possibly being TRBD1 (5 bases). The CDR3 spans 15 residues. CDR1 is SGHRS and CDR2 is YFSETQ in the germline V gene. Trimming removed 6 bases from V and 5 bases from J, with 20 bases in between. The CDR3 loop is CASKPTPKSGETQYF. In DNA, the CDR3 is TGCGCCAGCAAGCCCACACCCAAGTCAGGGGAGACCCAGTACTTC. The full variable domain, rest sourced from reference TRBV5-1 and TRBJ2-5, is KAGVTQTPRYLIKTRGQQVTLSCSPISGHRSVSWYQQTPGQGLQFLFEYFSETQRNKGNFPGRFSGRQFSNSRSEMNVSTLELGDSALYLCASKPTPKSGETQYFGPGTRLLVL.

This chain connects TRBV7-2 to TRBJ2-7, with unresolved D. Germline assignment: CDR1 SGHTA and CDR2 FQGNSA. The CDR3 length is 13 residues. Trimming pared 1 base from V and 2 bases from J, leaving 6 bases between. CDR3 loop: CASSLEAAYEQYF. The DNA of the CDR3 is TGTGCCAGCAGCTTAGAGGCGGCCTACGAGCAGTACTTC.

The genes are TRBV6-5 and TRBJ2-2, with a weak D call TRBD2 (5 bases). The CDR3 contains 16 residues. Germline V gene sequence: CDR1 MNHEY, CDR2 SVGAGI. V was trimmed by 0 bases and J by 5 bases, leaving 13 bases between them. The CDR3 here is CASSYSRGLLTGELFF. The CDR3 DNA reads TGTGCCAGCAGTTACTCTCGCGGACTCCTGACCGGGGAGCTGTTTTTT.

The rearrangement uses TRBV7-2 and TRBJ2-3; D not certain. The CDR3 is 14 amino acids. The V gene lost 5 bases and the J gene lost 2 bases, with 11 bases spanning the gap. CDR1 and CDR2 (germline): SGHTA, FQGNSA. The CDR3, as DNA: TGTGCCAGCAGCCCCGGACGGGCCACAGATACGCAGTATTTT. This sequence encodes CASSPGRATDTQYF.

The chain combines TRBV19 with TRBJ1-2; 9 nucleotides align to TRBD1. Germline V CDR1 and CDR2: LNHDA, SQIVND (reference sequence). CDR3 size: 15 residues. After removal of 0 bases from V and 9 bases from J, the junction contained 8 bases not matched to a gene. CDR3 protein: CASSIDGTGGPSYTF. CDR3 coding DNA: TGTGCCAGTAGTATAGATGGCACAGGGGGCCCGAGCTACACCTTC.

The table lists this clone with a count of one. The genes are TRBV27 and TRBJ2-7, with D possibly TRBD1 on 5 matching bases. CDR1 MNHEY and CDR2 SMNVEV come from the germline V gene (reference sequence). The CDR3 covers 14 residues. V lost 2 bases to trimming and J lost 0 bases, with 8 bases between them. The CDR3 sequence: CASSLGQGSYEQYF. DNA of the CDR3: TGTGCCAGCAGTTTAGGGCAGGGCTCCTACGAGCAGTACTTC.

V usage is TRBV6-5 and J usage is TRBJ2-3; tentative D call: TRBD1 (6 bases). The CDR3 consists of 13 residues. Germline CDR1 and CDR2: MNHEY and SVGAGI. Between the trimmed V and J ends, which lost 1 base and 4 bases, there was a span of 6 bases. The CDR3 spells CASSYYRADTQYF. The CDR3 region has the DNA TGTGCCAGCAGTTACTACAGGGCAGATACGCAGTATTTT.

In this sample, this clone turned up a few times. The chain combines TRBV7-3 with TRBJ1-5, with a weak D call TRBD1 (6 bases). Germline V gives CDR1 SGHTA, CDR2 FQGTGA. V lost 10 bases and J 6 bases, leaving 13 bases between the germline ends. There are 12 residues in the CDR3. CDR3 nucleotide sequence: TGTGCCACAGACGCACAGGGTCAGCCCCAGCATTTT. The encoded protein is CATDAQGQPQHF.

The rearrangement uses TRBV15 and TRBJ1-1; weak D call: TRBD1 (5 bases). V was shortened by 5 bases and J by 0 bases, with 13 bases between the two germline ends. The germline V gene has CDR1 LNHNV and CDR2 YYDKDF (reference sequence). This CDR3 region has 15 residues. This chain's CDR3 is CATSRTTDLNTEAFF. The CDR3 DNA reads as TGTGCCACCAGCCGGACGACAGATTTGAACACTGAAGCTTTCTTT. The full variable domain, with the rest looked up from reference TRBV15 and TRBJ1-1, is DAMVIQNPRYQVTQFGKPVTLSCSQTLNHNVMYWYQQKSSQAPKLLFHYYDKDFNNEADTPDNFQSRRPNTSFCFLDIRSPGLGDTAMYLCATSRTTDLNTEAFFGQGTRLTVV.

The chain combines TRBV6-6 with TRBJ1-1; 9 nucleotides line up with TRBD1. The CDR3 contains 16 residues. V gave up 7 bases and J gave up 1 base; unmatched junction bases: 10. CDR1 and CDR2 from the germline V gene are MNHNY and SVGAGI (reference sequence). The CDR3 region is CASNPGQGWGNTEAFF. In nucleotides, the CDR3 is TGTGCCAGCAACCCCGGACAGGGGTGGGGGAACACTGAAGCTTTCTTT.

The chain carries TRBV6-7 and TRBJ2-7; TRBD2 agrees at 13 bases. TRBV6-7 is an ORF, with its function uncertain. This CDR3 has 18 amino acids. Trimming at V came to 6 bases and at J to 3 bases, leaving 14 bases not matched to a gene. Here the CDR3 DNA reads TGTGCCAGCAGGTTGACTAGCGGGGGGCCCTACCAACGCTACGAGCAGTACTTC. This encodes CASRLTSGGPYQRYEQYF.

The genes are TRBV19 and TRBJ1-2, with D perhaps matching TRBD1 (5 bases). Trimming pared 5 bases from V and 4 bases from J, leaving 14 bases between. The CDR3 loop spans 14 amino acids. Germline values: CDR1 LNHDA, CDR2 SQIVND (reference sequence). The CDR3, as DNA: TGTGCCAGTAGTGGGGACCTAGACAGCTATGGCTACACCTTC. Its translation: CASSGDLDSYGYTF.

This rearrangement joins TRBV7-2 to TRBJ1-6, with a tentative D call TRBD1 (5 bases). CDR3 length: 14 amino acids. Germline V CDR1 and CDR2: SGHTA, FQGNSA. V lost 9 bases and J lost 6, with 15 bases in between. CDR3 nucleotide sequence: TGTGCCAGTGGCCCTCGGGGGGTTAATTCACCCCTCCACTTT. Translating gives CASGPRGVNSPLHF.

This chain uses TRBV6-5 with TRBJ2-4; 7 positions match TRBD1. Germline CDR1 reads MNHEY; CDR2 reads SVGAGI. Trimming took 5 bases from V and 0 from J; bases not matched to a gene: 4. The CDR3 contains 15 residues. The CDR3 loop is CASSPDRLAKNIQYF. The CDR3 nucleotides are TGTGCCAGCAGTCCGGACAGGCTAGCCAAAAACATTCAGTACTTC.

The sample holds one count of this clone. V usage is TRBV5-4 and J usage is TRBJ2-3; 8 nucleotides align to TRBD2. V lost 5 bases, J lost 0 bases, and 8 bases stayed unmatched. The CDR3 runs 16 residues. Germline loops: CDR1 SGHNT, CDR2 YYREEE (reference sequence). The CDR3 here is CASRRAGDGSTDTQYF. The CDR3 bases are TGTGCCAGCAGAAGAGCGGGGGATGGTAGCACAGATACGCAGTATTTT.

The chain couples TRBV4-3 to TRBJ2-7, with 7 nucleotides matching TRBD1. The CDR3 runs to 15 residues. The V gene's germline CDR1 is LGHNA and CDR2 YSLEER. V dropped 0 bases and J dropped 2; count of bases not matched to a gene: 4. The chain's CDR3 is CASSQDYQGAYEQYF. The CDR3 nucleotides read TGCGCCAGCAGCCAAGATTATCAGGGGGCCTACGAGCAGTACTTC.

The chain uses TRBV5-4 and TRBJ2-5; 10 nucleotides align to TRBD2. Trimming removed 0 bases from V and 2 bases from J; junction bases left unmatched: 4. CDR1 and CDR2 (germline): SGHNT, YYREEE (reference sequence). The CDR3 has 16 amino acids. CDR3: CASSLAVAGGQETQYF. As DNA, the CDR3 is TGTGCCAGCAGCTTGGCTGTAGCGGGGGGTCAAGAGACCCAGTACTTC.

The chain carries TRBV19 and TRBJ2-7; 9 nucleotides align to TRBD1. CDR1 LNHDA and CDR2 SQIVND come from the germline V gene (reference sequence). V gave up 3 bases and J gave up 3 bases; unmatched junction bases: 9. This CDR3 is 16 amino acids long. CDR3 in DNA: TGTGCCAGTAGTATGCAGTACCGGGACAGGGTCTACGAGCAGTACTTC. It specifies CASSMQYRDRVYEQYF.

The chain has TRBV19 and TRBJ1-3, with D tentatively TRBD1 (5 bases). This CDR3 is built from 13 residues. Germline lookup yields CDR1 LNHDA and CDR2 SQIVND (reference sequence). Trimming stripped 9 bases from V and 4 bases from J, with 13 bases between. The CDR3 nucleotides read TGTGCCAGCAGGGTTCTGAAGGGAAACACCATATATTTT. Translated, it gives CASRVLKGNTIYF.

The chain uses TRBV30 and TRBJ1-1, with TRBD1 matching 7 bases. V gave up 1 base and J gave up 6 bases; unmatched junction bases: 14. Germline CDR1 is GTSNPN and CDR2 is SVGIG (reference sequence). The length of the CDR3 is 16 residues. The CDR3 loop reads CAWSAIHRGGYAEAFF. The CDR3, as DNA: TGTGCCTGGAGTGCCATCCACAGGGGAGGTTACGCTGAAGCTTTCTTT.

V and J are TRBV14 and TRBJ1-1; TRBD1 is a possible D gene (5 bases). The CDR3 sequence is 15 residues long. With 4 bases removed from V and 4 bases from J, the gap between germline ends came to 16 bases. The germline gives CDR1 SGHDN, CDR2 FVKESK. In DNA form, the CDR3 reads TGTGCCAGCAGCCCCGGAGGACATTGGGGCACTGAAGCTTTCTTT. Translating gives CASSPGGHWGTEAFF.

The chain recombines TRBV19 with TRBJ2-3; D uncertain. The CDR3 length is 14 residues. CDR1 and CDR2 from the germline V gene are LNHDA and SQIVND (reference sequence). V shed 6 bases and J shed 0 bases, with 10 bases lying between them. The CDR3 protein is CASSPTYSTDTQYF. As DNA, the CDR3 is TGTGCCAGTAGCCCGACGTATAGCACAGATACGCAGTATTTT.

In nucleotides, the CDR3 is TGTGCCACCAGCATTAGCGGGGGGCAACGAGAGACCCAGTACTTC. Protein: CATSISGGQRETQYF. The chain recombines TRBV15 with TRBJ2-5; 10 bases are a match to TRBD2. With 4 bases clipped from V and 4 bases from J, the junction kept 6 bases outside the gene matches. The germline V gene encodes CDR1 LNHNV and CDR2 YYDKDF (reference sequence). The CDR3 is made up of 15 amino acids.

This clone has a handful of counts. The rearrangement uses TRBV9 and TRBJ1-1; D ambiguous. This CDR3 spans 14 amino acids. Trimming cost V 0 bases and J 1 base, with 7 bases left between them. Per the germline V gene, CDR1 is SGDLS and CDR2 is YYNGEE. CDR3 residues: CASSVVTQNTEAFF. The CDR3 DNA follows: TGTGCCAGCAGCGTAGTCACACAGAACACTGAAGCTTTCTTT.